This TCR beta chain is from a study of blood T cell repertoires in COVID-19 (dated by TCRdb to the early 2020s). Broadly, across the study: Collaborator samples came from the United States, Italy and Spain and covered acute and convalescent phases of COVID-19. The material from the prospective study consisted of cDNA or gDNA derived from T cells, B-cell-depleted T cells, or PBMCs. The dataset comprised deeply sampled blood TCRbeta repertoires from subjects exposed to, actively infected with, or recovered from COVID-19. The repertoires were released in a freely available public database intended as a resource for research on the immune response to SARS-CoV-2. The samples were drawn from two sources: the first 160 participants of the ongoing ImmuneRACE study, and 950 to 1,500 subjects contributed by 6 global collaborators. Sample metadata almost always included a de-identified subject ID, COVID-19 status, age in years and sex. Where available, HLA class I and class II types were obtained from metadata supplied by the sample provider rather than from assay-based typing.

One collaborating source in Seattle enrolled patients while the patients were actively infected and followed the patients over time throughout the course of disease. Collaborating institutions collected whole blood in K2EDTA tubes following their own protocols. Collaborator samples were shipped for TCRbeta analysis as frozen whole blood, isolated PBMCs, or DNA extracted from either sample type. The full study reports these points: How much clinical and demographic metadata was included differed by source and by participant, and the metadata was provided uncurated.

Sequences SGHTA (CDR1) and FQGNSA (CDR2) are obtained from the germline V gene. The CDR3 runs 16 residues from the cysteine to the phenylalanine. Only the CDR3 DNA stays, 48 bases, in frame from base 1. At the junction V is shortened by 5 bases and J by 1 base; bases outside the gene matches: 8. The immunoSEQ Assay, a bias-controlled multiplex PCR, was used to amplify TCRbeta CDR3 regions from genomic DNA. The authors processed their data as follows. Nucleated cell counts per sample were estimated from amplification of reference gene primers within the assay. To quantify the absolute abundance of each unique TCRbeta CDR3 rearrangement, sequence reads were collapsed and filtered. For each sample, productive Simpson clonality was calculated as the square root of Simpson's diversity index over productive rearrangements. TCRdb took this table from immuneACCESS and kept in-frame rearrangements with V and J called. Such tables lack part of the clones; where checked against another copy, unresolved V genes explain under half of the gap, and the rest is unexplained. V and J calls and clone size are those listed in that table; D and trimming were worked out from the DNA. A total of 140,000 to 150,000 clones appear in this sample, approximately 85% of them only once. About 8% of the sample belongs to the ten largest clones.

About this clone: Its antigen is still unknown. Base quality data are lacking; no much larger clone is found one base away.

Sequencing was carried out using peripheral blood. The receptor was isolated from a woman aged 55-69 years with COVID-19, enrolled during active disease. This sequence uses TRBV7-2 and TRBJ2-5, and 9 junctional nucleotides match TRBD2. The DNA sequence is as follows: TGTGCCAGCAGCCCCCGGGGAGCGGGGGGCCAAGAGACCCAGTACTTC. This codes for CASSPRGAGGQETQYF.